The 10 T cell receptor beta chains in this list originate from one sample, sequenced in a study of blood T cell repertoires in COVID-19. Profiled with immunoSEQ multiplex PCR; TCRdb holds only in-frame clones, not every one. This sample has roughly 97,000 clones, with about four fifths found just once. The sequencing sample was made of peripheral blood. These receptors were taken from a woman aged 80 or over with active or convalescent COVID-19.

The chain carries TRBV21-1 and TRBJ2-1; the table names TRBD2, a call not compared with the DNA. TRBV21-1 is a documented pseudogene. The CDR3 has 16 amino acids. In DNA form, the CDR3 reads TGTGCCAGCAGCAAGGGAGGGGAACCCCCCTGGGGTGAGCAGTTCTTC. Protein sequence: CASSKGGEPPWGEQFF.

This clone was observed a handful of times. The chain uses TRBV2 and TRBJ2-3; D gene unclear. The V gene lost 4 bases and the J gene lost 2 bases, with 10 bases spanning the gap. Germline CDR1 SNHLY, CDR2 FYNNEI. The CDR3 totals 14 residues. The CDR3 region has the DNA TGTGCCAGCAGTGTGCAGCGCACCACAGATACGCAGTATTTT. It codes for CASSVQRTTDTQYF.

The chain couples TRBV7-9 to TRBJ1-1, with 7 bases matching TRBD1. V was clipped by 8 bases and J by 4 bases; unmatched bases: 10. CDR3 size: 14 residues. The V gene's germline CDR1 is SEHNR and CDR2 FQNEAQ (reference sequence). CDR3 DNA: TGTGCCAGCCTAAAGGGACAGCTAATCACTGAAGCTTTCTTT. Translation gives CASLKGQLITEAFF.

V gene TRBV11-2 combines with J gene TRBJ2-4, with D possibly being TRBD1 (7 bases). Germline CDR1 is SGHAT and CDR2 is FQNNGV. CDR3 length: 15 amino acids. The V end was cut by 5 bases, the J end by 3 bases, with 14 bases between. CDR3 bases: TGTGCCAGCAGCCCCCCCAGGGGGGACAAAAACATTCAGTACTTC. Translated: CASSPPRGDKNIQYF.

The chain is built from TRBV27 and TRBJ1-4; 7 nucleotides line up with TRBD1. The CDR3 runs 14 residues. CDR1 MNHEY and CDR2 SMNVEV come from the germline V gene (reference sequence). V dropped 7 bases and J dropped 5; count of bases not matched to a gene: 7. The CDR3 region is CASMGAGGNEKLFF. DNA for the CDR3: TGTGCCAGCATGGGGGCAGGGGGGAATGAAAAACTGTTTTTT.

The chain has TRBV30 and TRBJ1-2; the D is unclear. Germline V gives CDR1 GTSNPN, CDR2 SVGIG (reference sequence). This CDR3 spans 12 amino acids. V was pared by 8 bases and J by 2 bases, with 12 bases between. The CDR3 bases are TGTGCCGCCATCGGTGAGAACTATGGCTACACCTTC. It encodes CAAIGENYGYTF.

The V and J genes are TRBV2 and TRBJ2-6, with a tentative D call TRBD1 (5 bases). The CDR3 runs to 15 residues. Deletions cut 7 bases from V and 1 base from J, with 11 bases between. Germline V gene sequence: CDR1 SNHLY, CDR2 FYNNEI. CDR3 DNA sequence: TGTGCCAGCAAGGGGTCCGTATCTGGGGCCAACGTCCTGACTTTC. It encodes CASKGSVSGANVLTF. The full variable domain, completed using reference TRBV2 and TRBJ2-6, is EPEVTQTPSHQVTQMGQEVILRCVPISNHLYFYWYRQILGQKVEFLVSFYNNEISEKSEIFDDQFSVERPDGSNFTLKIRSTKLEDSAMYFCASKGSVSGANVLTFGAGSRLTVL.

The V and J genes are TRBV28 and TRBJ2-7; D is possibly TRBD2 (5 bases). Germline CDR1 MDHEN, CDR2 SYDVKM. The CDR3 runs to 11 residues. Trimming stripped 1 base from V and 8 bases from J, with 6 bases between. The CDR3 reads CASSLYGKQYF. The CDR3 nucleotides are TGTGCCAGCAGTTTATACGGGAAGCAGTACTTC.

This clone was detected only once. The V call is TRBV11-2, the J call TRBJ2-2; 7 nucleotides line up with TRBD1. The V and J ends lost 6 bases and 4 bases, in that order; junction bases with no gene match: 11. CDR3 length equals 16 residues. Germline CDR1 is SGHAT and CDR2 is FQNNGV. Here the CDR3 DNA reads TGTGCCAGCAGTTCTCTACAGGGGAGAGGCACCGGGGAGCTGTTTTTT. Its protein product is CASSSLQGRGTGELFF. The whole variable domain, remainder taken from reference TRBV11-2 and TRBJ2-2, is EAGVAQSPRYKIIEKRQSVAFWCNPISGHATLYWYQQILGQGPKLLIQFQNNGVVDDSQLPKDRFSAERLKGVDSTLKIQPAKLEDSAVYLCASSSLQGRGTGELFFGEGSRLTVL.

This chain connects TRBV10-2 to TRBJ1-1; TRBD1 matches 9 bases. CDR3 length: 14 amino acids. The J segment lost 3 bases and the V segment lost 6 bases, leaving 5 bases of the junction unmatched. Per the germline V gene, CDR1 is WSHSY and CDR2 is SAAADI. The CDR3 DNA reads TGCGCCAGCAGCCAGACAGGGGGGTACACTGAAGCTTTCTTT. It translates to CASSQTGGYTEAFF.